The 26 T cell receptor beta chains below were found in one sample sequenced in a study of T cells expressing NK-cell markers (dated by TCRdb to the early 2020s). Library method: 5' RACE. Sequencing took place on an Illumina HiSeq 2000. Reads reprocessed by TCRdb are summarized as one entry per CDR3 protein sequence, and DNA is absent. The data table for this sample lists 500,000 to 600,000 distinct CDR3 sequences. The ten largest make up roughly 3.5% of the sample. Source material: blood T cells: a sorted CD56 or NKG2C T cell subset, CD4+ or CD8+ T cells, or bulk PBMC T cells (not recorded which). Every receptor here comes from a man between 18 and 35 years old in good health. Donor details come from another sample of the same person, matched by shared clones.

This sequence joins TRBV4-1 and TRBJ1-2; TCRdb gives TRBD1 as the D gene, but with no DNA this cannot be confirmed. The CDR3 has 13 amino acids. Germline lookup yields CDR1 MGHRA and CDR2 YSYEKL. The CDR3 protein is CASSPAGRQGYTF.

The rearrangement links TRBV4-3 to TRBJ2-5; TCRdb selects TRBD1, and the lack of DNA leaves this call unchecked. The germline V gene encodes CDR1 LGHNA and CDR2 YSLEER. This CDR3 region has 14 residues. CDR3 amino acids: CASSPGGTQETQYF.

V gene TRBV5-1 combines with J gene TRBJ2-1; TCRdb proposes TRBD2, but this gene call is untestable without DNA. Germline CDR1 is SGHRS and CDR2 is YFSETQ. The CDR3 extends over 18 amino acids. CDR3 protein: CASSWRTSGRAKYNEQFF.

The chain uses TRBV20-1 and TRBJ2-1; TCRdb picks TRBD1, but there is no DNA to check that call. This CDR3 contains 13 residues. Germline lookup yields CDR1 DFQATT and CDR2 SNEGSKA (reference sequence). CDR3 sequence reads: CSASLVVGDEQFF.

The V gene is TRBV10-3, the J gene TRBJ2-7. Germline CDR1 and CDR2: ENHRY and SYGVKD. The CDR3 is 14 residues long. CDR3 region: CAISAGGGSYEQYF.

This sequence joins TRBV5-1 and TRBJ2-2; no DNA is available, so the TRBD1 call from TCRdb remains unchecked. The CDR3 is made up of 17 amino acids. CDR1 is SGHRS, CDR2 YFSETQ, per germline. This CDR3 is CASSPARGVSNTGELFF.

V gene TRBV3-1 combines with J gene TRBJ1-2. The germline CDR1 and CDR2 sequences are LGHDT and YNNKEL (reference sequence). The CDR3 has 15 residues. CDR3 loop: CASSQGRGAGDGYTF.

This chain uses TRBV7-9 with TRBJ2-5; TCRdb gives TRBD1 as the D gene, but with no DNA this cannot be confirmed. Per germline, CDR1 SEHNR and CDR2 FQNEAQ (reference sequence). This CDR3 has 14 amino acids. The CDR3 is CASSSYRAQETQYF.

The chain carries TRBV12-3 or TRBV12-4 and TRBJ2-1; no DNA is available, so the TRBD2 call from TCRdb remains unchecked. The CDR3 spans 15 residues. The CDR3 reads CASSSTSNSRNEQFF.

The J gene is TRBJ2-7, the V gene TRBV15; no DNA is available, so the TRBD1 call from TCRdb remains unchecked. Germline CDR1 reads LNHNV; CDR2 reads YYDKDF (reference sequence). The CDR3 covers 14 residues. This chain's CDR3 is CATSRDQGSYEQYF.

The CDR3 here is CASSSGGADTQYF. The V call is TRBV7-6, the J call TRBJ2-3; TCRdb proposes TRBD1, but this gene call is untestable without DNA. CDR3 length equals 13 residues. In germline, CDR1 is SGHVS, CDR2 FNYEAQ.

The CDR3 is CASSQGQLEQYF. The gene calls are TRBV7-2 and TRBJ2-7; the D call from TCRdb, TRBD1, cannot be confirmed without DNA. Germline lookup yields CDR1 SGHTA and CDR2 FQGNSA. The CDR3 sequence is 12 residues long.

The gene calls are TRBV27 and TRBJ2-1; TCRdb picks TRBD2, but there is no DNA to check that call. The CDR3 covers 19 residues. Germline V gene sequence: CDR1 MNHEY, CDR2 SMNVEV (reference sequence). Here the CDR3 reads CASRVLAGGLRSSYNEQFF.

CDR3 sequence: CASSLRLREVYEQYF. V is TRBV5-5 and J is TRBJ2-7; the TRBD2 assignment by TCRdb is unverifiable without DNA. Germline V gene sequence: CDR1 SGHKS, CDR2 YYEKEE (reference sequence). The CDR3 extends over 15 amino acids.

The chain has TRBV7-8 and TRBJ2-2; the TCRdb call, TRBD1, lacks DNA for checking. Looked up from germline, CDR1 is SGHVS and CDR2 is FQNEAQ. This CDR3 contains 16 residues. The CDR3 loop reads CASSAVRGLNTGELFF.

The chain couples TRBV28 to TRBJ2-7; no DNA is available, so the TRBD1 call from TCRdb remains unchecked. The CDR3 is 16 amino acids. CDR1 is MDHEN and CDR2 is SYDVKM in the germline V gene. This CDR3 reads CATLRGVADGSYEQYF.

The chain couples TRBV9 to TRBJ2-1; with no DNA, the TCRdb D assignment of TRBD2 cannot be verified. The V gene's germline CDR1 is SGDLS and CDR2 YYNGEE. The CDR3 runs to 13 residues. CDR3: CASSSDWYNEQFF.

The rearrangement links TRBV5-5 to TRBJ2-2; TCRdb proposes TRBD2, but this gene call is untestable without DNA. Germline V CDR1 and CDR2: SGHKS, YYEKEE (reference sequence). The CDR3 contains 14 residues. CDR3 loop: CASTRRASTGELFF.

The V call is TRBV20-1, the J call TRBJ2-7; TCRdb lists TRBD2, though no DNA is available to test this call. This CDR3 has 14 amino acids. Germline CDR1 is DFQATT and CDR2 is SNEGSKA (reference sequence). CDR3 sequence reads: CSASILGFDYEQYF.

The J gene is TRBJ2-4, the V gene TRBV5-7. TRBV5-7 is given ORF status, its function remaining uncertain. This CDR3 is 12 amino acids long. CDR3 sequence reads: CASSLGRNIQYF.

The CDR3 protein is CASSSTSGGPYEQYF. V gene TRBV27 combines with J gene TRBJ2-7; the D call from TCRdb, TRBD2, cannot be confirmed without DNA. Germline V gives CDR1 MNHEY, CDR2 SMNVEV (reference sequence). The CDR3 consists of 15 residues.

This chain joins TRBV5-5 and TRBJ2-1; TCRdb reports TRBD2, a call that lacks DNA to check it against. Looked up from germline, CDR1 is SGHKS and CDR2 is YYEKEE (reference sequence). The CDR3 length is 15 residues. The chain's CDR3 is CASSLVGLARNEQFF.

The gene calls are TRBV12-3 or TRBV12-4 and TRBJ2-1; the D call from TCRdb, TRBD2, cannot be confirmed without DNA. This CDR3 spans 17 amino acids. CDR3 sequence: CASSLALGGSGYNEQFF.

This chain joins TRBV7-3 and TRBJ2-1; TCRdb's assignment of TRBD1 cannot be checked, as there is no DNA. The CDR3 extends over 16 amino acids. The germline CDR1 and CDR2 sequences are SGHTA and FQGTGA. This chain's CDR3 is CASSLTGGTGGDEQFF.

This chain joins TRBV28 and TRBJ2-1; no DNA is available, so the TRBD2 call from TCRdb remains unchecked. This CDR3 spans 15 amino acids. Germline CDR1 and CDR2: MDHEN and SYDVKM. CDR3: CASSIPTSGRVEQFF.

V and J are TRBV3-1 and TRBJ1-5. The CDR3 is 15 residues long. Germline CDR1 reads LGHDT; CDR2 reads YNNKEL (reference sequence). The CDR3 loop reads CASSSGQGQNQPQHF.